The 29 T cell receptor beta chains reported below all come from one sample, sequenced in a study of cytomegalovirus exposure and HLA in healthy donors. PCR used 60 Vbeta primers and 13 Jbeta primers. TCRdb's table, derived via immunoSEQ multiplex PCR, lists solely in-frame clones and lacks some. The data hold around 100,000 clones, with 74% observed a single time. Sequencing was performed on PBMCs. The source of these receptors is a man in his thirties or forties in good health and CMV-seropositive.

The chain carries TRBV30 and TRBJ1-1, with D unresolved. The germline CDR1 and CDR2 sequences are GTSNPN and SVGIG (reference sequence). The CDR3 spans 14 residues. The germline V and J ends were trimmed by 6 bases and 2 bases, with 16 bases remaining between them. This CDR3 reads CACLWFGDNTEAFF. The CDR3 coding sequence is TGTGCCTGCCTGTGGTTTGGAGACAACACTGAAGCTTTCTTT.

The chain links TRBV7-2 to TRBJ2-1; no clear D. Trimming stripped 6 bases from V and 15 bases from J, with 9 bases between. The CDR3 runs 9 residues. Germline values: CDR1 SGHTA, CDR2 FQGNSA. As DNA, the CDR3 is TGTGCCAGCAGGCTGATCGGGTTCTTC. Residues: CASRLIGFF. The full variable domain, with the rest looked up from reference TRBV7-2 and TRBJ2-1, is GAGVSQSPSNKVTEKGKDVELRCDPISGHTALYWYRQSLGQGLEFLIYFQGNSAPDKSGLPSDRFSAERTGGSVSTLTIQRTQQEDSAVYLCASRLIGFFGPGTRLTVL.

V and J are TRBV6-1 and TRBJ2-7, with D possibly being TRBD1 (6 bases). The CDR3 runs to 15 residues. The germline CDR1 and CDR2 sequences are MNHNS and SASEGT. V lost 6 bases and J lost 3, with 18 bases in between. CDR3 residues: CASSPRDTDYYEQYF. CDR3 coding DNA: TGTGCCAGCAGCCCCCGGGACACCGACTACTACGAGCAGTACTTC.

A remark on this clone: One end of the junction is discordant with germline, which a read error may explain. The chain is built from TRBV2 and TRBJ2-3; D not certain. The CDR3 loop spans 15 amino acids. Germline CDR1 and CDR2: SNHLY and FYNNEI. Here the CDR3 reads CASSDSSFSTDTQYF. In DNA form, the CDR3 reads TGTGCCAGCAGTGACTCAAGTTTTAGCACGGATACGCAGTATTTT.

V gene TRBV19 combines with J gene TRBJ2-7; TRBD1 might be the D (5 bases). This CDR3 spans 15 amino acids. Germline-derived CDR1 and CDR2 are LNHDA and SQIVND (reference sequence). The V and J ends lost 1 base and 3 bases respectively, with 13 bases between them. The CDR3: CASSIAAGRDYEQYF. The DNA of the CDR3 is TGTGCCAGTAGTATAGCGGCAGGGCGAGACTACGAGCAGTACTTC.

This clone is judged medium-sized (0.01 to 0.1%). DNA of the CDR3: TGTGCCAGCAGCCACGCATGGAGAAATTCACCCCTCCACTTT. Translation gives CASSHAWRNSPLHF. The chain recombines TRBV28 with TRBJ1-6; D remains unclear. The CDR3 has 14 residues. With 6 bases removed from V and 7 bases from J, the gap between germline ends came to 13 bases. Per the germline V gene, CDR1 is MDHEN and CDR2 is SYDVKM.

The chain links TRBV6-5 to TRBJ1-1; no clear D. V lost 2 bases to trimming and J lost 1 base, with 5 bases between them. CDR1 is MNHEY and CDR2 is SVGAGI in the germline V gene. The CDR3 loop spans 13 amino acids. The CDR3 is CASSYAGNTEAFF. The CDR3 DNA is TGTGCCAGCAGTTACGCGGGGAACACTGAAGCTTTCTTT.

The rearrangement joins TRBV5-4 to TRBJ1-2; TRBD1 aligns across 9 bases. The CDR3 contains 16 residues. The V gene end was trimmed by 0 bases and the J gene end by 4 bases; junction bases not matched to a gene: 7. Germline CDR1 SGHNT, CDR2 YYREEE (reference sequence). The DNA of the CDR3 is TGTGCCAGCAGCTTGGGTGGGGACAGGGAGCCCTATGGCTACACCTTC. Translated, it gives CASSLGGDREPYGYTF.

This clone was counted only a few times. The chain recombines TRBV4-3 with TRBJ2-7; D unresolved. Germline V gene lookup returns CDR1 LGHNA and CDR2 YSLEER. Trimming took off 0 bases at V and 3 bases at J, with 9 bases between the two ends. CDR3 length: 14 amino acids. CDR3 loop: CASSQDNENYEQYF. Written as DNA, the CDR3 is TGCGCCAGCAGCCAAGATAACGAGAACTACGAGCAGTACTTC.

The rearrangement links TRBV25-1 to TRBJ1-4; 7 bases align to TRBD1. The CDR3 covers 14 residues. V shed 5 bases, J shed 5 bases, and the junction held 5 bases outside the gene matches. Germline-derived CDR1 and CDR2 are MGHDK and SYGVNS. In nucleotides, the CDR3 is TGTGCCAGCAGTAAGACAGGGCGGAATGAAAAACTGTTTTTT. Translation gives CASSKTGRNEKLFF. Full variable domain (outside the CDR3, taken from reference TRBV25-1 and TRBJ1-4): EADIYQTPRYLVIGTGKKITLECSQTMGHDKMYWYQQDPGMELHLIHYSYGVNSTEKGDLSSESTVSRIRTEHFPLTLESARPSHTSQYLCASSKTGRNEKLFFGSGTQLSVL.

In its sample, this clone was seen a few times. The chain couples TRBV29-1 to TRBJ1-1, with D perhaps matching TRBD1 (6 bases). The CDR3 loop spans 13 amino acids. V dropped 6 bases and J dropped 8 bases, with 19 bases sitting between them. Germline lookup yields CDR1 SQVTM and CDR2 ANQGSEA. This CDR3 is CSVRNREVGEAFF. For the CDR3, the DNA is TGCAGCGTGCGAAACAGGGAAGTAGGCGAAGCTTTCTTT.

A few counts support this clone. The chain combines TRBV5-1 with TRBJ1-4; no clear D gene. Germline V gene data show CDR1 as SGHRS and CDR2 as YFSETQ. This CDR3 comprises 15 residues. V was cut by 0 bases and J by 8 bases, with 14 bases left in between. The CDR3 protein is CASSLGRGGREKLFF. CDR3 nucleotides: TGCGCCAGCAGCTTGGGTCGGGGTGGGCGCGAAAAACTGTTTTTT. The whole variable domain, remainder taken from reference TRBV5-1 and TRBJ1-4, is KAGVTQTPRYLIKTRGQQVTLSCSPISGHRSVSWYQQTPGQGLQFLFEYFSETQRNKGNFPGRFSGRQFSNSRSEMNVSTLELGDSALYLCASSLGRGGREKLFFGSGTQLSVL.

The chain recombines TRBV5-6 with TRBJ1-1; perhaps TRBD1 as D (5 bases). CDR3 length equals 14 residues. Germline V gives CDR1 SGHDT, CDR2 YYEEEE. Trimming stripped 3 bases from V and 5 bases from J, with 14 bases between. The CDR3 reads CASSWGVRGTEAFF. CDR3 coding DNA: TGTGCCAGCAGCTGGGGCGTGCGCGGAACTGAAGCTTTCTTT.

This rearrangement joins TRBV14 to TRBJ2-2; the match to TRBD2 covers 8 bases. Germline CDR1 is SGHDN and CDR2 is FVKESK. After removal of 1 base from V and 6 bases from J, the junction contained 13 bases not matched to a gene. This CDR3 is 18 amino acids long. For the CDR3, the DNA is TGTGCCAGCAGCCAAGTGTGGTTGGCGGGGGGCCGTCCCGGGGAGCTGTTTTTT. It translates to CASSQVWLAGGRPGELFF.

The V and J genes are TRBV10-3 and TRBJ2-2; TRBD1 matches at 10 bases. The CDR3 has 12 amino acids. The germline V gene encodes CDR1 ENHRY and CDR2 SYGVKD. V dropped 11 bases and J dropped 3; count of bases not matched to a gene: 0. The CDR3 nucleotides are TGTGCCGGACAGGGGGACACCGGGGAGCTGTTTTTT. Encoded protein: CAGQGDTGELFF.

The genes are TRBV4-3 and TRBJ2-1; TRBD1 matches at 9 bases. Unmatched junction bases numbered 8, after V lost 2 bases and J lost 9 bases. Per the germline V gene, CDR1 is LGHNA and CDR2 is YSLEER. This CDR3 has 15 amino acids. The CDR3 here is CASSQHRGRLGEQFF. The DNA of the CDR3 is TGCGCCAGCAGCCAACACAGGGGGCGTTTAGGTGAGCAGTTCTTC.

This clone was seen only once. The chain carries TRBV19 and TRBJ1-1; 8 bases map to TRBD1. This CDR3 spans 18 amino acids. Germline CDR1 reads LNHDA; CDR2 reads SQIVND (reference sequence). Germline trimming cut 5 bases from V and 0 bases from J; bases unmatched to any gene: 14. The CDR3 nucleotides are TGTGCCAGTAGTCCCAGGACAGGGAGGCCGTTGATGAACACTGAAGCTTTCTTT. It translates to CASSPRTGRPLMNTEAFF.

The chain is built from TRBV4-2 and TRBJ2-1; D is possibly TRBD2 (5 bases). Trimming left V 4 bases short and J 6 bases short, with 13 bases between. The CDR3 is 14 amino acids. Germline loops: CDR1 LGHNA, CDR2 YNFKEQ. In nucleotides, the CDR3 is TGTGCCAGCAGCCGTCCGGGGTCGGGCAATGAGCAGTTCTTC. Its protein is CASSRPGSGNEQFF.

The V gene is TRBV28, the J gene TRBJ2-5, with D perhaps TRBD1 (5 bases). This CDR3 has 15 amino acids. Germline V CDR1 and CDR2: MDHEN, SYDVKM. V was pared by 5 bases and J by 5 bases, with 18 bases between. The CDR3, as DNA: TGTGCCAGCAGTGCGGTTAGGGAATCAGGGGAGACCCAGTACTTC. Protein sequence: CASSAVRESGETQYF.

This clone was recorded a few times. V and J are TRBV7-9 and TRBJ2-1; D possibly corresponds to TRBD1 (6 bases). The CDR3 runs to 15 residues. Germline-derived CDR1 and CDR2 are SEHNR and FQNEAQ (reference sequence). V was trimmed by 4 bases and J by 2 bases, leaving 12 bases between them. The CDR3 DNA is TGTGCCAGCAGCTCGCCGGGACAACCCTACAATGAGCAGTTCTTC. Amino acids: CASSSPGQPYNEQFF.

The CDR3 is CASSPTGLRSYGYTF. In DNA form, the CDR3 reads TGCGCCAGCAGCCCGACAGGCCTCCGTAGTTATGGCTACACCTTC. The genes are TRBV5-1 and TRBJ1-2; D is possibly TRBD1 (6 bases). CDR3 length: 15 amino acids. V lost 4 bases, J lost 5 bases, and 18 bases lay in between. Per the germline V gene, CDR1 is SGHRS and CDR2 is YFSETQ.

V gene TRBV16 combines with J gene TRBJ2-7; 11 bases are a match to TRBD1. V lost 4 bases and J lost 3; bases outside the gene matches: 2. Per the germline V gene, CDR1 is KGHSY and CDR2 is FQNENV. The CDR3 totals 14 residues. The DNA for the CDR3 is TGTGCCAGCAGCCTGGGACAGGGGGACTACGAGCAGTACTTC. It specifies CASSLGQGDYEQYF.

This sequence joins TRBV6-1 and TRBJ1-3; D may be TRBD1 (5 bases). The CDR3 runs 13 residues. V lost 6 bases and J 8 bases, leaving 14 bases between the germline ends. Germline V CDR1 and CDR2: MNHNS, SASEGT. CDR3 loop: CASRAGGMDTIYF. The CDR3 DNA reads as TGTGCCAGCAGGGCCGGGGGGATGGACACCATATATTTT.

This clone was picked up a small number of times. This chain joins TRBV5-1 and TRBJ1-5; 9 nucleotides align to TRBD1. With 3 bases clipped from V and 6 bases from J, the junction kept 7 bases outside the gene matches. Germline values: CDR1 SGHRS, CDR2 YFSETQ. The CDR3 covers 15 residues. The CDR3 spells CASSYTGGDGQPQHF. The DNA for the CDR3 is TGCGCCAGCAGCTATACAGGGGGCGATGGTCAGCCCCAGCATTTT.

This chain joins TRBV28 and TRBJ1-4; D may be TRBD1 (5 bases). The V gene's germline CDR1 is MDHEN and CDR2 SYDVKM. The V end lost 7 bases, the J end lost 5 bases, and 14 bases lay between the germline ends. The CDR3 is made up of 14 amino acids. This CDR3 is CASTPLGENEKLFF. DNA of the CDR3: TGTGCCAGCACCCCTCTAGGGGAAAATGAAAAACTGTTTTTT.

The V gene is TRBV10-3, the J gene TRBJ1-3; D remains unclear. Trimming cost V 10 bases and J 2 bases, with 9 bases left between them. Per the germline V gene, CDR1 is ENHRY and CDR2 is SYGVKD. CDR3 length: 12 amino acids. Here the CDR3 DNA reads TGTGCCACGGAGGGAGCTGGAAACACCATATATTTT. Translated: CATEGAGNTIYF.

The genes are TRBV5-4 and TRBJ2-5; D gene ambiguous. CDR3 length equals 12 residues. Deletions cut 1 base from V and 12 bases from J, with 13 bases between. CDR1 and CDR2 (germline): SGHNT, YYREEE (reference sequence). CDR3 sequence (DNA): TGTGCCAGCAGCTTGCGGCCCGAGGCGGAGTACTTC. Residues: CASSLRPEAEYF.

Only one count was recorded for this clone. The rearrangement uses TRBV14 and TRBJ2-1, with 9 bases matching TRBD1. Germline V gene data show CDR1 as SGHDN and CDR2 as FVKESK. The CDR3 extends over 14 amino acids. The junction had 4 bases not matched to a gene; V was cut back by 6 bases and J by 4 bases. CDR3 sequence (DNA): TGTGCCAGCAGTCTTGACAGGGGGTACAATGAGCAGTTCTTC. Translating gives CASSLDRGYNEQFF.

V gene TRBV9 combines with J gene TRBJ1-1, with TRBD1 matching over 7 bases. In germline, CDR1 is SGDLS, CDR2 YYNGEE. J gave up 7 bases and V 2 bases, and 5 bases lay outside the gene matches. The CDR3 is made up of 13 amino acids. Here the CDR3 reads CASSVTGVGEAFF. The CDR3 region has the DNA TGTGCCAGCAGCGTCACAGGGGTTGGTGAAGCTTTCTTT.